This T cell receptor (beta chain) was retrieved from a study of identical twins. In germline, CDR1 is LGHNA, CDR2 YNFKEQ. The CDR3 is 17 amino acids. V lost 1 base, J lost 7 bases, and 22 bases lay in between. This clonotype was recorded a few times. What it recognizes is unknown. General study findings and limits: Clonotypes of the beta chain that were abundant in cord blood carried fewer insertions (memory repertoires showed none). Models underpredicted monozygotic twin sharing of out-of-frame TCR alpha. Out-of-frame alpha sequences shared by twins showed excess low generation probability. Weaker excess twin sharing was observed in beta out-of-frame sequences.

TCRdb re-called the 5' RACE reads through MiXCR, storing one row per CDR3 protein. The sample consists of 510,000 or so distinct CDR3 sequences, 15% of them appearing once. The sample also formed part of further work on yellow fever vaccine responses in identical twins.

The specimen sequenced was CD4+ T cells sorted from blood. The V call is TRBV4-2, the J call TRBJ1-1; D may be TRBD1 (5 bases). The TCR comes from a woman in her late teens or twenties in good health. CDR3 sequence: CASSQGQSGGLGDEAFF. The CDR3 region has the DNA TGTGCCAGCAGCCAAGGCCAGTCCGGGGGGTTGGGTGATGAAGCTTTCTTT.